Sequencing of this TCR beta chain was carried out in a study of T cells after yellow fever vaccination. V dropped 4 bases and J dropped 7; count of bases not matched to a gene: 10. CDR3 length equals 14 residues. The germline gives CDR1 SGHRS, CDR2 YFSETQ. UMIs were added to TCR cDNA along with a universal primer site when it was made by 5'RACE template switching. TCRdb redid the calling of the 5' RACE reads with MiXCR, one entry per CDR3 protein. The data hold about 430,000 distinct CDR3 sequences, with around 20% observed a single time. The chain is built from TRBV5-1 and TRBJ1-2; 7 bases fit TRBD1. The TCR sequence derives from a young man who received the YFV17D yellow fever vaccine. The sample in question was PBMCs, obtained before the yellow fever booster vaccination. CDR3 sequence: CASSLDRDRGGYTF. The CDR3 DNA reads as TGCGCCAGCAGCCTCGACAGGGACCGCGGTGGCTACACCTTC.